The 16 T cell receptor beta chains presented below share a single source sample, sequenced in a study of cytomegalovirus exposure and HLA in healthy donors. PCR amplification relied on 60 Vbeta primers (plus 13 Jbeta primers). The method was immunoSEQ multiplex PCR; TCRdb's version includes in-frame clones alone and lacks a portion of them. The repertoire holds approximately 180,000 clones, over 75% seen once, with approximately 2% in the top ten. The sequenced sample was PBMCs. The receptor set was obtained from a man aged 18 to 30 in good health and CMV-seronegative.

The chain employs TRBV7-6 and TRBJ1-3; D remains unclear. There are 18 residues in the CDR3. CDR1 is SGHVS, CDR2 FNYEAQ, per germline. Trimming pared 4 bases from V and 4 bases from J, leaving 23 bases between. CDR3 region: CASSSPAAGNFAGNTIYF. The CDR3 nucleotides read TGTGCCAGCAGCTCCCCCGCGGCGGGGAACTTTGCCGGAAACACCATATATTTT.

The chain combines TRBV7-8 with TRBJ2-2; tentatively, D is TRBD2 (6 bases). CDR3 length equals 15 residues. In germline, CDR1 is SGHVS, CDR2 FQNEAQ. V was cut by 5 bases and J by 6 bases, with 16 bases left in between. This CDR3 is CASSARRTGAGELFF. In DNA, the CDR3 is TGTGCCAGCAGCGCCCGGAGGACGGGGGCCGGGGAGCTGTTTTTT. Full variable domain (missing parts from reference TRBV7-8 and TRBJ2-2): GAGVSQSPRYKVAKRGQDVALRCDPISGHVSLFWYQQALGQGPEFLTYFQNEAQLDKSGLPSDRFFAERPEGSVSTLKIQRTQQEDSAVYLCASSARRTGAGELFFGEGSRLTVL.

In this sample, this clone turned up a few times. This chain joins TRBV30 and TRBJ1-1, with 8 bases lining up with TRBD1. V was pared by 5 bases and J by 8 bases, with 19 bases of the junction left unmatched. The CDR3 runs to 16 residues. Germline-derived CDR1 and CDR2 are GTSNPN and SVGIG (reference sequence). The CDR3 bases are TGTGCCTGGTCTTCCGGACAGGGCCCTTCTCTATGGGAAGCTTTCTTT. This encodes CAWSSGQGPSLWEAFF. Combining the CDR3 with reference TRBV30 and TRBJ1-1 gives the whole variable domain SQTIHQWPATLVQPVGSPLSLECTVEGTSNPNLYWYRQAAGRGLQLLFYSVGIGQISSEVPQNLSASRPQDRQFILSSKKLLLSDSGFYLCAWSSGQGPSLWEAFFGQGTRLTVV.

The chain combines TRBV25-1 with TRBJ2-7; no firm D call. V lost 2 bases and J 4 bases, leaving 9 bases between the germline ends. The CDR3 spans 13 residues. The germline gives CDR1 MGHDK, CDR2 SYGVNS. The CDR3 sequence is CASSEDWLYEQYF. In DNA form, the CDR3 reads TGTGCCAGCAGTGAAGATTGGCTGTACGAGCAGTACTTC.

As concerns this clone: Other DNA sequences in the sample encode the same CDR3. The chain employs TRBV7-8 and TRBJ2-3; D is unresolved. In germline, CDR1 is SGHVS, CDR2 FQNEAQ. V lost 1 base to trimming and J lost 2 bases, with 10 bases between them. This CDR3 has 15 amino acids. In nucleotides, the CDR3 is TGTGCCAGCAGCTTAGGAGGCCAATCCACAGATACGCAGTATTTT. As protein: CASSLGGQSTDTQYF.

J is TRBJ2-7 and V is TRBV11-2, with TRBD1 matching over 7 bases. The CDR3 spans 14 residues. CDR1 and CDR2 from the germline V gene are SGHAT and FQNNGV. After removal of 4 bases from V and 2 bases from J, the junction contained 5 bases not matched to a gene. The CDR3 sequence is CASSSGQYTYEQYF. The CDR3 DNA reads as TGTGCCAGCAGCTCGGGACAGTATACCTACGAGCAGTACTTC.

This clone was observed a single time. The gene calls are TRBV5-1 and TRBJ2-3; 10 bases align to TRBD2. The J segment lost 0 bases and the V segment lost 6 bases, leaving 13 bases of the junction unmatched. This CDR3 region has 18 residues. The V gene's germline CDR1 is SGHRS and CDR2 YFSETQ. The CDR3 nucleotides read TGCGCCAGCAACAGGGGGGGGCTAGCGGGGGCCAGCACAGATACGCAGTATTTT. It translates to CASNRGGLAGASTDTQYF.

This clone was found once. V is TRBV2 and J is TRBJ2-7, with 7 bases fitting TRBD1. The V gene end was trimmed by 6 bases and the J gene end by 5 bases; junction bases not matched to a gene: 4. This CDR3 has 12 residues. CDR1 is SNHLY and CDR2 is FYNNEI in the germline V gene. The DNA for the CDR3 is TGTGCCAGCAGAACAGGGGTCCACGAGCAGTACTTC. This translates into CASRTGVHEQYF. The entire variable domain, with the rest obtained from reference TRBV2 and TRBJ2-7, is as follows: EPEVTQTPSHQVTQMGQEVILRCVPISNHLYFYWYRQILGQKVEFLVSFYNNEISEKSEIFDDQFSVERPDGSNFTLKIRSTKLEDSAMYFCASRTGVHEQYFGPGTRLTVT.

The chain links TRBV7-9 to TRBJ1-4; no clear D gene. Germline loops: CDR1 SEHNR, CDR2 FQNEAQ (reference sequence). V gave up 4 bases and J gave up 0 bases, with 6 bases separating them. This CDR3 has 14 amino acids. CDR3 sequence (DNA): TGTGCCAGCAGCTCATCGGCAACTAATGAAAAACTGTTTTTT. This encodes CASSSSATNEKLFF.

The chain's CDR3 is CASSLMTGGSYNEQFF. DNA for the CDR3: TGCGCCAGCAGCCTAATGACAGGGGGTTCGTACAATGAGCAGTTCTTC. The rearrangement joins TRBV5-1 to TRBJ2-1; 9 nucleotides match TRBD1. V gave up 4 bases and J gave up 4 bases; unmatched junction bases: 9. The CDR3 is 16 amino acids. Germline CDR1 SGHRS, CDR2 YFSETQ.

Here the CDR3 reads CAGANGNTGELFF. The CDR3 DNA reads TGTGCCGGGGCCAATGGAAACACCGGGGAGCTGTTTTTT. The chain recombines TRBV2 with TRBJ2-2, with D perhaps matching TRBD1 (5 bases). CDR3 length: 13 residues. CDR1 is SNHLY, CDR2 FYNNEI, per germline. Trimming took 11 bases from V and 2 from J, leaving 12 bases between them. The full variable domain, completed using reference TRBV2 and TRBJ2-2, is EPEVTQTPSHQVTQMGQEVILRCVPISNHLYFYWYRQILGQKVEFLVSFYNNEISEKSEIFDDQFSVERPDGSNFTLKIRSTKLEDSAMYFCAGANGNTGELFFGEGSRLTVL.

The rearrangement joins TRBV30 to TRBJ1-5, with 9 bases matching TRBD1. Unmatched junction bases numbered 0, after V lost 5 bases and J lost 4 bases. The CDR3 is made up of 12 amino acids. CDR1 GTSNPN and CDR2 SVGIG come from the germline V gene (reference sequence). The CDR3 reads CAWGQGNQPQHF. The CDR3 bases are TGTGCCTGGGGACAGGGGAATCAGCCCCAGCATTTT.

The chain combines TRBV9 with TRBJ2-2; D unresolved. The germline V and J ends were trimmed by 0 bases and 5 bases, with 5 bases remaining between them. CDR3 length equals 13 residues. CDR1 and CDR2 (germline): SGDLS, YYNGEE. The CDR3 loop reads CASSVDRTGELFF. In DNA, the CDR3 is TGTGCCAGCAGCGTAGATCGGACCGGGGAGCTGTTTTTT.

The count of this clone is one. The gene calls are TRBV2 and TRBJ2-1, with a weak D call TRBD2 (5 bases). From germline, CDR1 is SNHLY and CDR2 FYNNEI. Trimming took 6 bases from V and 0 from J, leaving 12 bases between them. The CDR3 is made up of 15 amino acids. The CDR3 nucleotides are TGTGCCAGCAGGGATGAGGGATCCTCCTACAATGAGCAGTTCTTC. Its translation is CASRDEGSSYNEQFF.

The V gene is TRBV5-1, the J gene TRBJ2-7; tentatively, D is TRBD2 (6 bases). Trimming left V 4 bases short and J 9 bases short, with 14 bases between. This CDR3 is built from 12 residues. CDR1 is SGHRS and CDR2 is YFSETQ in the germline V gene. Here the CDR3 DNA reads TGCGCCAGCAGCGGGGACTGGAGCGGGCAGTACTTC. Translated, it gives CASSGDWSGQYF.

J is TRBJ2-5 and V is TRBV5-6; D gene unclear. This CDR3 has 15 amino acids. In germline, CDR1 is SGHDT, CDR2 YYEEEE. Trimming pared 4 bases from V and 1 base from J, leaving 14 bases between. CDR3 DNA: TGTGCCAGCAGCCGTGGAGCGCACGCCCAAGAGACCCAGTACTTC. This encodes CASSRGAHAQETQYF.